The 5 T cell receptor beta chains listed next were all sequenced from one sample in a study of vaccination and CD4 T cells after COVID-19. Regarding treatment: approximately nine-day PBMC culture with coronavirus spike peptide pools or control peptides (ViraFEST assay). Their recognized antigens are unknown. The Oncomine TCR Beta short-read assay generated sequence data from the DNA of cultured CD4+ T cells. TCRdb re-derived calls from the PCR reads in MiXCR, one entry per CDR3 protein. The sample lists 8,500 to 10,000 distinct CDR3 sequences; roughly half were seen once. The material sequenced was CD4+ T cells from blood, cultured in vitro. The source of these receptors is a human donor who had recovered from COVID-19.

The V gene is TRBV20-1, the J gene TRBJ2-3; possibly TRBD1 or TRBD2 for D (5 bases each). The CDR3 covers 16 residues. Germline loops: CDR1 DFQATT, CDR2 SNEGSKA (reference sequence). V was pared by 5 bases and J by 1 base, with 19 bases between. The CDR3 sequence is CSAATGLNRGTDTQYF. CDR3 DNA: TGCAGTGCTGCAACAGGACTGAACAGAGGCACAGATACGCAGTATTTT.

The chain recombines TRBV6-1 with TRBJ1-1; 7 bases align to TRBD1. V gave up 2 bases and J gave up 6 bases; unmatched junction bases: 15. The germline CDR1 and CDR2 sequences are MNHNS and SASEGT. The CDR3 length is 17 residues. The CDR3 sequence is CASSEFLDRTNWAEAFF. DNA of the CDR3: TGTGCCAGCAGTGAATTCTTGGACAGGACCAACTGGGCTGAAGCTTTCTTT.

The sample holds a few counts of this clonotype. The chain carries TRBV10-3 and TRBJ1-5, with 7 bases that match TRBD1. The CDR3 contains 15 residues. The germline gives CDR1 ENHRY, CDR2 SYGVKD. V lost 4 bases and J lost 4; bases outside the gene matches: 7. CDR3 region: CAISAGQVGNQPQHF. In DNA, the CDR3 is TGTGCCATCAGTGCTGGACAGGTCGGAAATCAGCCCCAGCATTTT.

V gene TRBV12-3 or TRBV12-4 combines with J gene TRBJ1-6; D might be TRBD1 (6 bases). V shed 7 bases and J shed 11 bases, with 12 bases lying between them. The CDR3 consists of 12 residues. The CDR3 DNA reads TGTGCCAGCACCAAGGGGGTGACACCCCTCCACTTT. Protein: CASTKGVTPLHF.

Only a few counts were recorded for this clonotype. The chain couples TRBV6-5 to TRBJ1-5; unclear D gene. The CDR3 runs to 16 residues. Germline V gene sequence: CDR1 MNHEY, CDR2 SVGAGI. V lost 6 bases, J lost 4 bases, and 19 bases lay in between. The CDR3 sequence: CASRYTGLDSNQPQHF. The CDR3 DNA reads TGTGCCAGCAGGTACACGGGCTTGGACTCGAATCAGCCCCAGCATTTT.